This T cell receptor beta chain stems from a study of Ad26.COV2.S vaccination and SARS-CoV-2 variants. Study findings and constraints: Analyses that measured TCR breadth and depth may have underestimated total T cell responses. People given the vaccine had a wider spike-specific TCR breadth than placebo recipients did. Non-spike TCR breadth did not differ much between vaccine and placebo recipients.

The CDR3 sequence is 18 residues long. Trimming removed 6 bases from V and 4 bases from J; junction bases left unmatched: 11. CDR1 is SEHNR and CDR2 is FQNEAQ in the germline V gene (reference sequence). As regards this clone: The antigen is unknown.

Assay: immunoSEQ multiplex PCR; the TCRdb copy retains only in-frame clones and omits some. The table has about 94,000 clones, 82% seen once; the top ten hold approximately 15%. The receptor was derived from a human donor who had recovered from COVID-19. The sample was peripheral blood, taken after recovery from COVID-19. The gene calls are TRBV7-9 and TRBJ2-1, with TRBD2 matching over 14 bases. The CDR3: CASRPPFRLAGGYNEQFF. The CDR3 nucleotides are TGTGCCAGCAGACCCCCTTTCAGACTAGCGGGAGGGTACAATGAGCAGTTCTTC.